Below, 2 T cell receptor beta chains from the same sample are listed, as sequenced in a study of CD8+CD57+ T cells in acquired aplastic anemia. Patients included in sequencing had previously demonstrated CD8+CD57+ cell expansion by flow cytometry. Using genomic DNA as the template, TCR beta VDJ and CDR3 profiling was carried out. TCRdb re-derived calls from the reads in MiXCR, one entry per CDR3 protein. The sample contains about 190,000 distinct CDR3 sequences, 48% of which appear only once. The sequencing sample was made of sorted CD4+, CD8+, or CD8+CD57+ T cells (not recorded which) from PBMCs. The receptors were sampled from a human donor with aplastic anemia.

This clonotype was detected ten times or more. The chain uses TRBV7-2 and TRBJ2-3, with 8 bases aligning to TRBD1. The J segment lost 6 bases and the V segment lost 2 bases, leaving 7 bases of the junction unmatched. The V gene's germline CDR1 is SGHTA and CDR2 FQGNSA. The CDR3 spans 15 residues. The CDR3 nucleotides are TGTGCCAGCAGCTTACAGGGGGCTGGGGGGGATACGCAGTATTTT. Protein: CASSLQGAGGDTQYF.

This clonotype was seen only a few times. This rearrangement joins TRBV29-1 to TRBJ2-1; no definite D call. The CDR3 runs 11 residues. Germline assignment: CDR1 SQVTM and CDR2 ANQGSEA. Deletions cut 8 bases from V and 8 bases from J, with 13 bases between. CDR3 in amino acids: CSLKDVYEQFF. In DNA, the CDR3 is TGCAGCCTCAAGGACGTGTATGAGCAGTTCTTC.